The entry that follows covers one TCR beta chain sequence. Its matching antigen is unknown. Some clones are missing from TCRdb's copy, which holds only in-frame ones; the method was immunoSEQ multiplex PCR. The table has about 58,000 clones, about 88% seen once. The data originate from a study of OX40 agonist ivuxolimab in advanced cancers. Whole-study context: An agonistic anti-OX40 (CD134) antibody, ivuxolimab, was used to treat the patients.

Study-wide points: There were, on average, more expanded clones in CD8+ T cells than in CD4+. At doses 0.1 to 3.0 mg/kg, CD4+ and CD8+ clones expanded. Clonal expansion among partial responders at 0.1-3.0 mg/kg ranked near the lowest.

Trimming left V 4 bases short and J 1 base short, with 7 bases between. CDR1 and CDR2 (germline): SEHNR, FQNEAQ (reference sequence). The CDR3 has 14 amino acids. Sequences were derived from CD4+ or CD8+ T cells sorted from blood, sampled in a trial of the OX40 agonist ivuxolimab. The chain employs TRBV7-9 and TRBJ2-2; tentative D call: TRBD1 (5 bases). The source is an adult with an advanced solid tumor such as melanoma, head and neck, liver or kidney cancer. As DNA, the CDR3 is TGTGCCAGCAGCTGGACACAGAACACCGGGGAGCTGTTTTTT. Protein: CASSWTQNTGELFF. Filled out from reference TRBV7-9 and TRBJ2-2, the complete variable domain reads DTGVSQNPRHKITKRGQNVTFRCDPISEHNRLYWYRQTLGQGPEFLTYFQNEAQLEKSRLLSDRFSAERPKGSFSTLEIQRTEQGDSAMYLCASSWTQNTGELFFGEGSRLTVL.